This TCR beta chain was captured by sequencing in a study of cytomegalovirus exposure and HLA in healthy donors. Germline V lookup: CDR1 GTSNPN, CDR2 SVGIG (reference sequence). J gave up 9 bases and V 0 bases, and 3 bases lay outside the gene matches. CDR3 length: 13 residues. Amplification used 60 Vbeta primers and 13 Jbeta primers. Clones were sequenced by immunoSEQ multiplex PCR, and TCRdb holds only the in-frame ones, with some missing. The repertoire holds 130,000 to 150,000 clones, with approximately 80% as singletons. Sequenced sample: PBMCs. This clonotype originated in a woman aged 50 to 65 in good health and CMV-seronegative. The chain combines TRBV30 with TRBJ2-1, with 9 bases aligning to TRBD1. The CDR3: CAWSVGTGTEQFF. CDR3 DNA: TGTGCCTGGAGTGTCGGGACAGGGACTGAGCAGTTCTTC.